This T cell receptor (beta chain) appears in the sequencing data of a study of long-term antiretroviral therapy in people with HIV. No donor had fewer than one pre-ART PBMC sample or fewer than two post-ART PBMC samples. Going into DNA extraction, samples held 1-10 million cryopreserved PBMC. Study results and caveats: Following ART, diversity rose but still fell short of transplant donor controls.

This CDR3 is 12 amino acids long. Germline-derived CDR1 and CDR2 are SNHLY and FYNNEI. The ends were cut back, 3 bases at V and 4 bases at J, with 6 bases in the middle. It was version v3.0 of the immunoSEQ assay that was run at survey level. Only in-frame clones appear in the TCRdb table, and some are missing; sequencing was by immunoSEQ multiplex PCR. The sample yields about 19,000 clones, approximately 86% seen once. As to this clone: Its antigen remains unknown.

The sequences come from unsorted PBMCs, collected 2.1 years after starting antiretroviral therapy. J is TRBJ1-1 and V is TRBV2, with a possible D match to TRBD1 (5 bases). The sequence derives from a man between 18 and 35 years old with HIV. Here the CDR3 reads CASSDRATEAFF. CDR3 nucleotide sequence: TGTGCCAGCAGTGACAGGGCCACTGAAGCTTTCTTT.